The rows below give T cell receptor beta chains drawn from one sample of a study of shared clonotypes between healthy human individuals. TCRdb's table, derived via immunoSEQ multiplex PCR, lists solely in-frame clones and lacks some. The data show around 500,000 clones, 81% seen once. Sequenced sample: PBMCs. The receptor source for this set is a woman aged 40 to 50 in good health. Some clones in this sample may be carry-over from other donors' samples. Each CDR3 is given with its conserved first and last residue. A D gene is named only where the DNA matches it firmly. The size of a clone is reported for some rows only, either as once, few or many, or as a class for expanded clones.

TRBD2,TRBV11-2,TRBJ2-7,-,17,CASSAQPGTSGSYEQYF,TGTGCCAGCAGCGCCCAACCCGGGACTAGCGGGTCCTACGAGCAGTACTTC
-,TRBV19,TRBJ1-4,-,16,CASSLGLDPTDEKLFF,TGTGCCAGTAGCCTCGGGCTGGACCCAACTGATGAAAAACTGTTTTTT
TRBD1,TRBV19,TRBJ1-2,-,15,CASSTQRQGDYGYTF,TGTGCCAGTAGTACCCAGAGACAGGGTGACTATGGCTACACCTTC
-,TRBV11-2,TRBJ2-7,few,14,CASSHGGVVYEQYF,TGTGCCAGCAGCCATGGTGGGGTCGTCTACGAGCAGTACTTC
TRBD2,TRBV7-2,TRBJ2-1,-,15,CASSNRPSGTHEQFF,TGTGCCAGCAGTAATCGGCCTAGCGGGACCCATGAGCAGTTCTTC
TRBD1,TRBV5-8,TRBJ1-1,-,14,CASSNLQGATEAFF,TGTGCCAGCAGCAACCTACAGGGGGCCACTGAAGCTTTCTTT
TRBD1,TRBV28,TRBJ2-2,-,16,CASSPGGRGPTGELFF,TGTGCCAGCAGCCCAGGGGGCAGGGGGCCCACCGGGGAGCTGTTTTTT
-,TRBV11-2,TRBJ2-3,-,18,CASSFPGSFGTSTDTQYF,TGTGCCAGCAGCTTTCCAGGGTCGTTTGGTACTAGCACAGATACGCAGTATTTT
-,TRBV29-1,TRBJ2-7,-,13,CSVEDRINYEQYF,TGCAGCGTTGAAGATCGGATCAACTACGAGCAGTACTTC
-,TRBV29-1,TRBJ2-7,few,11,CSVVADAEQYF,TGCAGCGTTGTAGCCGATGCCGAGCAGTACTTC
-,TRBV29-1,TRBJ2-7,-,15,CSVELDGRIPYEQYF,TGCAGCGTTGAATTGGACGGAAGAATTCCTTACGAGCAGTACTTC
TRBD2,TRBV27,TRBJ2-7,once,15,CASSFVVGRLYEQYF,TGTGCCAGCAGTTTCGTGGTCGGGAGGCTCTACGAGCAGTACTTC
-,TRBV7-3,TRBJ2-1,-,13,CASSSLLTDEQFF,TGTGCCAGCAGCTCTCTCTTGACTGATGAGCAGTTCTTC
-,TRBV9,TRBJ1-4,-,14,CASSVNRVNEKLFF,TGTGCCAGCAGCGTAAACAGGGTTAATGAAAAACTGTTTTTT
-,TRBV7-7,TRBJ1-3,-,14,CASSDPAAGNTIYF,TGTGCCAGCAGCGACCCGGCTGCCGGAAACACCATATATTTT
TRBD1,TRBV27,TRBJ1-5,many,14,CASSSLDRLGAQHF,TGTGCCAGCAGTTCCCTGGACAGGTTGGGAGCCCAGCATTTT
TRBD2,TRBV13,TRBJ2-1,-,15,CASSLVREARGEQFF,TGTGCCAGCAGCTTAGTGCGGGAGGCGAGGGGTGAGCAGTTCTTC
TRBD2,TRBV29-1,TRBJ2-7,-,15,CSVAIPSGSLDEQYF,TGCAGCGTTGCTATCCCTAGCGGGAGTCTCGACGAGCAGTACTTC
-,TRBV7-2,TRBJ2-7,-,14,CASSRGLTAYEQYF,TGTGCCAGCAGCCGGGGTCTCACCGCCTACGAGCAGTACTTC
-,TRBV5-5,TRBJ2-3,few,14,CASSFYSFTDTQYF,TGTGCCAGCAGCTTTTACAGCTTCACAGATACGCAGTATTTT
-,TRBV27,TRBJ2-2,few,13,CASSPPYTGELFF,TGTGCCAGCAGTCCCCCCTACACCGGGGAGCTGTTTTTT
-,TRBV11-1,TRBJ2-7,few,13,CASSLVADSQQYF,TGTGCCAGCAGCTTAGTCGCGGACTCCCAGCAGTACTTC
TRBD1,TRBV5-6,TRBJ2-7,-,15,CASRIQGAGSYEQYF,TGTGCCAGCAGGATTCAGGGGGCTGGGTCCTACGAGCAGTACTTC
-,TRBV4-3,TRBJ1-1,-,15,CASSQRTGMVGEAFF,TGCGCCAGCAGCCAAAGAACAGGGATGGTGGGTGAAGCTTTCTTT
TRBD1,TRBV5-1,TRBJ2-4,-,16,CASSFGRGNAKNIQYF,TGCGCCAGCAGCTTCGGCAGGGGGAACGCCAAAAACATTCAGTACTTC
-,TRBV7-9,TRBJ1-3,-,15,CASTSRRGSGNTIYF,TGTGCCAGCACCTCCCGGAGGGGGTCTGGAAACACCATATATTTT
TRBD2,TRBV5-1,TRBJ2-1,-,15,CASSLTSVSYNEQFF,TGCGCCAGCAGCTTGACTAGCGTGTCCTACAATGAGCAGTTCTTC